This T cell receptor beta chain was sequenced for a study of T cell responses to AZD1222 COVID-19 vaccine. Study context: Pooled together were second doses at about 4 or about 12 weeks. General observations from the study: Nearly half of spike-specific TCRs reportedly target unmutated variant regions.

Clones were sequenced by immunoSEQ multiplex PCR, and TCRdb holds only the in-frame ones, with some missing. Among 120,000 or so clones listed, about nine tenths were seen once. As regards this clone: Its antigen is still unknown.

V lost 1 base, J lost 7 bases, and 1 base stayed unmatched. The CDR3 spans 14 residues. Germline CDR1 reads SNHLY; CDR2 reads FYNNEI. This receptor was identified in an adult in good health. The V call is TRBV2, the J call TRBJ1-6; 7 nucleotides line up with TRBD1. The source material was peripheral blood, sampled on day 0 of AZD1222 vaccination. CDR3 residues: CASSEGQGNSPLHF. CDR3 in DNA: TGTGCCAGCAGTGAAGGACAGGGAAATTCACCCCTCCACTTT.